The clone carrying this T cell receptor beta chain occurred many times. The antigen is not known. TCRdb independently ran MiXCR on the RT-PCR reads; one entry per CDR3 protein. Among a few hundred thousand distinct CDR3 sequences listed, just over 20% were seen once. These data come from a study of response to subunit inactivated influenza vaccine. Whole-study findings and limits: Authors suggested each seasonal flu vaccination may recruit only limited numbers of new T cells.

The material was PBMCs from blood, obtained about 20 months after vaccination. The receptor's source is a man between 50 and 75 years old who received an inactivated influenza vaccine.

CDR3 nucleotide sequence: TGTGCCAGTAGTCTCCCCGGACAGGGAGTGGGCACTGAAGCTTTCTTT. It translates to CASSLPGQGVGTEAFF. The chain recombines TRBV19 with TRBJ1-1, with TRBD1 matching 8 bases. This CDR3 is built from 16 residues. V lost 5 bases to trimming and J lost 4 bases; unmatched junction nucleotides: 12. Germline V gene data show CDR1 as LNHDA and CDR2 as SQIVND (reference sequence). Supplemented by reference TRBV19 and TRBJ1-1, the full variable domain reads DGGITQSPKYLFRKEGQNVTLSCEQNLNHDAMYWYRQDPGQGLRLIYYSQIVNDFQKGDIAEGYSVSREKKESFPLTVTSAQKNPTAFYLCASSLPGQGVGTEAFFGQGTRLTVV.